This T cell receptor beta chain was obtained from a study of a mutant IDH1 vaccine in newly diagnosed glioma (dated by TCRdb to the early 2020s). Looking at the study overall: Eight vaccinations were administered to patients in weeks 1, 3, 5, 7, 11, 15, 19 and 23, corresponding to visits V03 through V10. Vaccination began 4-6 weeks after radiotherapy alone, or alongside temozolomide cycles in the chemotherapy-containing groups. Of the 32 patients who were treated, approximately 60% were male and approximately 40% were female, and the mean age was about 40 years. Before enrollment, patients had received standard therapy of radiotherapy alone, temozolomide alone, or radiochemotherapy with temozolomide; most received the combination. Six visits were used for peripheral blood collection: V03 (baseline), V05, V07, V10, V12 and V13. Longitudinal TCRB deep sequencing was done for 25 treated patients, wherever samples were available for exploratory analyses.

What the study reported, not specific to this receptor: Changes in the top peripheral T cell clonotypes picked up by TCRB sequencing did not appear to be linked to pseudoprogression. Immune responses induced by the vaccine were seen in roughly 95% of patients across multiple MHC alleles. PBMC samples for TCRB deep sequencing were selected based on availability. The authors stated that sample limitations prevented analyses of patient blood samples from being reproduced.

Sample time point, as interpreted from the label and publication: week 23, last vaccination. Each vaccine dose, consisting of 300 ug of a 20-mer mutant IDH1 peptide in Montanide, was administered subcutaneously with topical imiquimod. Newly diagnosed WHO grade 3 or 4 IDH1-mutant astrocytomas showing loss of nuclear ATRX were present in the donors. The samples were drawn from NOA16, a multicentre, single-arm, open-label phase I trial in Germany that tested a mutant IDH1 peptide vaccine in humans for the first time. Genomic DNA for TCRB sequencing was extracted from EDTA blood using the DNeasy Blood and Tissue Kit. The method behind the library was the immunoSEQ multiplex PCR assay. The hsTCRB Kit was used according to the manufacturer's protocol to amplify rearranged TCR beta chain sequences. Sequencing of TCRB libraries was carried out on an Illumina MiSeq. Processing in the source paper ran as follows. The kit vendor's proprietary platform handled demultiplexing, trimming and gene mapping. Here the immuneACCESS table is served through TCRdb, limited to in-frame sequences with V and J called. Missing clones are a known gap in these copies; in checked studies unresolved V genes cover under half, and the rest lacks a known reason. V and J calls and clone size are given by that table; D and trimming were obtained from the DNA. The sample contains roughly 60,000 clones, approximately 81% of them found a single time. Roughly 4% of the sample comes from the top ten.

Turning to this clone: The antigen this receptor binds is unknown. Within one base of it there is no much larger clone, and no base qualities were kept.

This clonotype was sampled from a man younger than 45 with glioma. Source: PBMCs, taken from a glioma patient whose treatment included an IDH1 peptide vaccine.

The CDR3 here reads CASSPKRTGKTEAFF. The DNA reads TGTGCCAGTAGTCCGAAGCGGACAGGGAAGACTGAAGCTTTCTTT. This chain is built from TRBV19 and TRBJ1-1; TRBD1 fits 8 bases in the junction. Inclusive of the bounding cysteine and phenylalanine, the CDR3 is 15 residues long. Of the read, only the CDR3 DNA is kept; its 45 bases are in frame from base 1. The germline V and J ends show losses of 5 bases and 5 bases respectively, and no gene match explains 10 bases of the junction. The germline V gene (reference sequence) supplies CDR1 LNHDA and CDR2 SQIVND.